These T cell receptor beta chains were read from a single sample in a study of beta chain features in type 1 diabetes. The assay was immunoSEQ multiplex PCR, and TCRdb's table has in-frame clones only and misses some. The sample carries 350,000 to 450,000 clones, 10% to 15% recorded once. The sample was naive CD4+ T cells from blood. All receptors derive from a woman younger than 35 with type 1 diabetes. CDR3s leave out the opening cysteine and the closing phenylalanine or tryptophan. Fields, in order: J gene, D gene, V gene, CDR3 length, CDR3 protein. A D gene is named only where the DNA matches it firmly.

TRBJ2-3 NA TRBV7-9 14 ASSPKDRSSTDTQY
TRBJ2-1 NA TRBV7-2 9 ASSRGSEQF
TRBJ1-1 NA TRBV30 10 AWTTESLSAF
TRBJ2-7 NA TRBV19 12 ASRGTGRSYEQY
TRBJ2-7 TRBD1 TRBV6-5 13 ASSRAGQGNYEQY
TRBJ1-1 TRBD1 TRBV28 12 ASSFWTGSTEAF
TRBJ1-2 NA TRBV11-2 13 ASSLASTVFSGYT
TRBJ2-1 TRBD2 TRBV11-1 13 ASSMGLAVYNEQF
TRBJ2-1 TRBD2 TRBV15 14 ATSRDPSGIWNEQF
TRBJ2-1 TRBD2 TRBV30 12 AWSVGTSGRLQF
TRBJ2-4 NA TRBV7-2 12 ASSSAGAGNIQY
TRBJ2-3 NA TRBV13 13 ASSFQSWYTDTQY
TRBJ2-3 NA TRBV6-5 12 ASSYRGSTDTQY
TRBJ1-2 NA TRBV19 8 AAGHLGYT
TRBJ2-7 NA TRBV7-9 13 ASSPPGGLPRGQY
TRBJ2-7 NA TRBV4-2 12 ASQREEGPYEQY
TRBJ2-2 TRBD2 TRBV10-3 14 AISGGGSLNTGELF
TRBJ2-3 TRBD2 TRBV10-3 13 AIAAGGGSADTQY
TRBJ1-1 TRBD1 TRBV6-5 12 ASSSDRGNTEAF
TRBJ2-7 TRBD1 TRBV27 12 ASSKGQGPYEQY
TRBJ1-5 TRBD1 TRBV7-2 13 ASRIGTGGNQPQH
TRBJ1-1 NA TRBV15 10 ATSLNGVEAF
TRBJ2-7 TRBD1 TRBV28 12 ASTAGTGDYEQY
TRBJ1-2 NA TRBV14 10 ASSQDLRGYT